The sequence of this TCR beta chain was determined in a study of T cells after yellow fever vaccination (dated by TCRdb to the late 2010s). Background on the whole study: The SMART-Seq v4 Ultra Low Input RNA kit was used to prepare libraries from fractions with low cell numbers. Two healthy male donors, one aged 18 to 30 and one aged 30 to 40 years, were included in the cohort. Bulk TCR alpha and beta repertoires were sequenced longitudinally to track T-cell clones before and after primary and booster YFV17D yellow fever vaccination. Bulk PBMC replicates and cell subsets were isolated from blood drawn at multiple timepoints before and after both primary and secondary immunization. The study at large found these results: After the booster, most clones that had expanded after primary vaccination were detected again (roughly 95% of CD4 and more than 85% of CD8), suggesting broad maintenance of memory. Only a couple of donors were included in the study, so the extent to which the findings can be generalized is limited. Computational filtering was required because FACS-sorted repertoires could contain abundant contaminating clonotypes from the bulk population. The secondary T-cell response was found to be weaker but faster than the primary response, with a peak reached on day 5 rather than on day 15. A small share of clonotypes occurred in both CD4 and CD8 compartments, likely arising from convergent recombination.

The data were produced on an Illumina NovaSeq 6000. TCR cDNA was synthesized by 5'RACE template switching, which introduced a universal primer site and unique molecular identifiers. Priming for cDNA synthesis came from both the TCR alpha and TCR beta constant segments. Library amplification used two PCR steps, and the second PCR step added sample barcodes and sequencing adapters. Sequencing of the libraries was done on either Illumina HiSeq 2500 (2x100 bp) or NovaSeq (2x150 bp). The original pipeline was this. Demultiplexing of reads and collapsing into UMI consensus sequences were performed with MIGEC, and V(D)J alignment was carried out with MiXCR. Using edgeR on replicate PBMC samples, clonotypes were called vaccine-responding if FDR was below 0.01 and the log2 fold change was above 5 up to day 15. Each bulk clonotype received a CD4 or CD8 identity based on whether the sequenced CD4 or CD8 repertoire contained that clonotype at higher abundance. The raw public reads went through TCRdb reprocessing: fastp at Q25, MiXCR clone calling, in-frame beta chains kept. Rows are combined by CDR3 protein, so each entry shows the most common genes and DNA. The authors' filters were not applied to this entry. The sample has some 340,000 distinct CDR3 sequences on record, approximately 11% of them singletons. 3.3% of the sample belongs to the ten largest clones.

Read against the paper, the sample's treatment or condition label means: live attenuated yellow fever vaccine strain. A standard Ficoll-Paque protocol was used to isolate PBMCs from peripheral blood. Dynabeads CD4 and CD8 positive selection kits were used to isolate the CD4 and CD8 T-cell fractions. TriZol was used to extract RNA from bulk PBMCs, CD4 and CD8 fractions, and dextramer-positive and dextramer-negative fractions. For this chain, trimming is 1 base at the V end and 6 bases at the J end, and the number of junction bases without a gene match is 4. The germline V gene gives CDR1 as SGHTA and CDR2 as FQGTGA. The CDR3 numbers 15 residues from cysteine through phenylalanine. Just the 45-base CDR3 DNA is kept, in frame starting at base 1. This clonotype appeared a few times. No cognate antigen has been identified for it. The record has no base qualities; no much larger clone is one base away.

The source material was CD4+ T cells sorted from PBMCs, sampled 45 days after the yellow fever booster vaccination. The sequence is built from TRBV7-3 and TRBJ1-1, with TRBD1 matching 11 junction bases. This sequence originates from a man between 18 and 29 years old who received the YFV17D yellow fever vaccine. The sequenced DNA: TGTGCCAGCAGCTTAAGAGGACAGGGGGCCTCTGAAGCTTTCTTT. Its coded protein is CASSLRGQGASEAFF.